This TCR beta chain is from a study of chemoradiotherapy in HPV16-positive cancers. This clone came up once. The method was immunoSEQ multiplex PCR; TCRdb's version includes in-frame clones alone and lacks a portion of them. The data contain approximately 28,000 clones, around 93% of them seen just once; the ten biggest clones take up 20% to 25%. Sequencing used blood, obtained from a patient who underwent chemoradiotherapy. The origin of this receptor is a human donor with HPV-associated anogenital cancer.

The CDR3 nucleotides read TGTGCCAGCAGTTTATTTAGCGGGACGAACACCGGGGAGCTGTTTTTT. It specifies CASSLFSGTNTGELFF. J is TRBJ2-2 and V is TRBV28; 8 bases are shared with TRBD2. The V gene end was trimmed by 1 base and the J gene end by 0 bases; junction bases not matched to a gene: 1. The CDR3 runs 16 residues. CDR1 is MDHEN, CDR2 SYDVKM, per germline.